The entry below describes one T cell receptor (beta chain). Germline loops: CDR1 SGHDT, CDR2 YYEEEE. The length of the CDR3 is 14 residues. Trimming cost V 5 bases and J 2 bases, with 14 bases left between them. This sample is drawn from a study of OX40 agonist ivuxolimab in advanced cancers. Clones were read by immunoSEQ multiplex PCR, and TCRdb kept only the in-frame ones, dropping some. The repertoire holds around 58,000 clones, around 89% seen once, with roughly 1.3% in the top ten. The chain carries TRBV5-6 and TRBJ2-7; D may correspond to TRBD1 or TRBD2 (5 bases each). The source is an adult with an advanced solid tumor such as melanoma, head and neck, liver or kidney cancer. Sequenced material: CD4+ or CD8+ T cells sorted from blood, taken in a trial of the OX40 agonist ivuxolimab. The CDR3 here is CASSLGPLAYEQYF. CDR3 nucleotides: TGTGCCAGCAGTCTGGGGCCACTAGCCTACGAGCAGTACTTC.